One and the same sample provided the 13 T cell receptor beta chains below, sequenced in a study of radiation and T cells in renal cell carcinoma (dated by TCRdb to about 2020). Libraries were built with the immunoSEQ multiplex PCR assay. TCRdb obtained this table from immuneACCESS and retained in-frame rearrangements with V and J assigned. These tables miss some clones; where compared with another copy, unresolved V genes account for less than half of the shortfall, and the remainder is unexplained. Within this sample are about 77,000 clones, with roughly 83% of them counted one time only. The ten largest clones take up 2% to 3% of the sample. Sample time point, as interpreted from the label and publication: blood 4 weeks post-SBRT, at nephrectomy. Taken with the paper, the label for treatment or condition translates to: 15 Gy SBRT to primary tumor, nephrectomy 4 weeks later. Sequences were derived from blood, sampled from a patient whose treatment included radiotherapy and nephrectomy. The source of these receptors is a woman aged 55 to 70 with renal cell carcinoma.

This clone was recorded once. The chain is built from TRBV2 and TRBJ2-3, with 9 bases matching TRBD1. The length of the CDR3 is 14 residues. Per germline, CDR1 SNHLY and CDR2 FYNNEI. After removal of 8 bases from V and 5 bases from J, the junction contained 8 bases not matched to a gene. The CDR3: CASASGTGRDTQYF. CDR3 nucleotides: TGTGCCAGCGCCTCCGGGACAGGGAGAGATACGCAGTATTTT.

CDR3 residues: CASSQVGGNTIYF. CDR3 nucleotide sequence: TGTGCCAGCAGCCAAGTCGGCGGAAACACCATATATTTT. The V gene is TRBV4-2, the J gene TRBJ1-3, with no clear D. The germline V gene has CDR1 LGHNA and CDR2 YNFKEQ. The CDR3 covers 13 residues. V was trimmed by 1 base and J by 4 bases, leaving 5 bases between them.

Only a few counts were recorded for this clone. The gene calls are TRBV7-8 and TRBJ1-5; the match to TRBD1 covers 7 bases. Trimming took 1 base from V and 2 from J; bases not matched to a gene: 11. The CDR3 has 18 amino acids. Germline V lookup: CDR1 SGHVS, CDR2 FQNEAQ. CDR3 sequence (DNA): TGTGCCAGCAGCTTAGTTACAGGGGCTGGGAGTGGCAATCAGCCCCAGCATTTT. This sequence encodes CASSLVTGAGSGNQPQHF. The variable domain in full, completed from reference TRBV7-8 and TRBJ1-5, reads GAGVSQSPRYKVAKRGQDVALRCDPISGHVSLFWYQQALGQGPEFLTYFQNEAQLDKSGLPSDRFFAERPEGSVSTLKIQRTQQEDSAVYLCASSLVTGAGSGNQPQHFGDGTRLSIL.

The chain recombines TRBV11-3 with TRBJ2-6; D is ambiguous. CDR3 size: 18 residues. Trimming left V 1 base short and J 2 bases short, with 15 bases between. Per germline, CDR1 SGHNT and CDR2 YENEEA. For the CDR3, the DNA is TGTGCCAGCAGCTTAGTGCTAGGCCCGACGGCTGGGGCCAACGTCCTGACTTTC. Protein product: CASSLVLGPTAGANVLTF.

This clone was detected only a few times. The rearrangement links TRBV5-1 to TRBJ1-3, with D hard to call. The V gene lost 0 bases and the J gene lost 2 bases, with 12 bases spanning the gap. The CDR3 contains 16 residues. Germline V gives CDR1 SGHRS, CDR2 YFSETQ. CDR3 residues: CASSLARIKAGNTIYF. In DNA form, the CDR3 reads TGCGCCAGCAGCTTGGCGAGGATCAAAGCTGGAAACACCATATATTTT.

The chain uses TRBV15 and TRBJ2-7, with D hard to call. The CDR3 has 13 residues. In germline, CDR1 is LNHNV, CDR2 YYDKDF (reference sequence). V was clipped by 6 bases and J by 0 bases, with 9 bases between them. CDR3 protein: CATRGFSSYEQYF. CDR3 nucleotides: TGTGCCACCAGGGGGTTTAGCTCCTACGAGCAGTACTTC.

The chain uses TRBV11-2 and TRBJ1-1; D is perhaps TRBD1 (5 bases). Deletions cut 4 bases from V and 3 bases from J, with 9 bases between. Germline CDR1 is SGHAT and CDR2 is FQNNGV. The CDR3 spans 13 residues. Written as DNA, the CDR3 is TGTGCCAGCAGCTGGGGACCGGACACTGAAGCTTTCTTT. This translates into CASSWGPDTEAFF. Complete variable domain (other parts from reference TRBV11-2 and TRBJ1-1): EAGVAQSPRYKIIEKRQSVAFWCNPISGHATLYWYQQILGQGPKLLIQFQNNGVVDDSQLPKDRFSAERLKGVDSTLKIQPAKLEDSAVYLCASSWGPDTEAFFGQGTRLTVV.

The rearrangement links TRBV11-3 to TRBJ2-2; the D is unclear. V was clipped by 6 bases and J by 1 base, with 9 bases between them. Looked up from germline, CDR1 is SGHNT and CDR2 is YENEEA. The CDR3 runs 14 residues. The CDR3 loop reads CASRRQMNTGELFF. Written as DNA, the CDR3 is TGTGCCAGCAGGAGACAAATGAACACCGGGGAGCTGTTTTTT.

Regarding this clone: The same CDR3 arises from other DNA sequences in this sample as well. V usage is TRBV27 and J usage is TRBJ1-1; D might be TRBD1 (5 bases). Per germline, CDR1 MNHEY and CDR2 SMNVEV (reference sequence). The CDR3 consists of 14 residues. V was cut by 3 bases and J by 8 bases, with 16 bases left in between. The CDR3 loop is CASSFGAGVTEAFF. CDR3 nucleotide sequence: TGTGCCAGCAGTTTCGGGGCGGGGGTAACCGAAGCTTTCTTT.

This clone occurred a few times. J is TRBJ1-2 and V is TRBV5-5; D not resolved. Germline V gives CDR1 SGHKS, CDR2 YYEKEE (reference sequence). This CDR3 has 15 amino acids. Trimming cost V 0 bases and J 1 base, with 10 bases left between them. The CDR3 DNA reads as TGTGCCAGCAGCTTGGGCCCCCACGATAACTATGGCTACACCTTC. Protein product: CASSLGPHDNYGYTF. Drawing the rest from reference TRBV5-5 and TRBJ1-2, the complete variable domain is DAGVTQSPTHLIKTRGQQVTLRCSPISGHKSVSWYQQVLGQGPQFIFQYYEKEERGRGNFPDRFSARQFPNYSSELNVNALLLGDSALYLCASSLGPHDNYGYTFGSGTRLTVV.

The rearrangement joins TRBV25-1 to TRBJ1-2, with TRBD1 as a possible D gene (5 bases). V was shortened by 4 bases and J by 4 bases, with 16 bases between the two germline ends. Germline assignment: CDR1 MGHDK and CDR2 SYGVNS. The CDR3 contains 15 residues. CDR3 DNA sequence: TGTGCCAGCAGTGGTGGGGCAGCCCGGGGCTATGGCTACACCTTC. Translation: CASSGGAARGYGYTF.

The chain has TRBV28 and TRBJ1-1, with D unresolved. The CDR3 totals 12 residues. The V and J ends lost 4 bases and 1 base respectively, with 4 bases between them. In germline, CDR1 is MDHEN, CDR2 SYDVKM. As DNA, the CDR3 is TGTGCCAGCAGTTCCGGGAACACTGAAGCTTTCTTT. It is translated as CASSSGNTEAFF.

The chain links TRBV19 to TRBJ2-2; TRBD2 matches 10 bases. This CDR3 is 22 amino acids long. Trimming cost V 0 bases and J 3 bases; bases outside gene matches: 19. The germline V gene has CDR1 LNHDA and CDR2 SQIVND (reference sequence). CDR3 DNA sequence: TGTGCCAGTAGTATAGAATTGTGGGGGCTAGCGGGAGTGATTATTGACACCGGGGAGCTGTTTTTT. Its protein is CASSIELWGLAGVIIDTGELFF. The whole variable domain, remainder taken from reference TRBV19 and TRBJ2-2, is DGGITQSPKYLFRKEGQNVTLSCEQNLNHDAMYWYRQDPGQGLRLIYYSQIVNDFQKGDIAEGYSVSREKKESFPLTVTSAQKNPTAFYLCASSIELWGLAGVIIDTGELFFGEGSRLTVL.